This T cell receptor (beta chain) was captured in a study of shared clonotypes between healthy human individuals. Background on the study: Each donor's CD8 memory used one plate, CD8 naive two, each CD4 subset three. General study points: An expected dependence of interdonor clonotype sharing on sequencing depth was noted. Sampling covered blood only; tissue repertoires likely differ.

Each cell subset's genomic DNA was divided evenly among several immunoSEQ plates. Repertoires were generated with immunoSEQ multiplex PCR, while TCRdb's copy carries only in-frame clones and drops some. The table includes a few hundred thousand clones, roughly 95% detected once. Naive CD8 cells lacked CD45RO, underwent positive selection for CCR7 and left out terminally differentiated effector memory CD45RA+ cells. As for this clone: Its antigen remains unknown. Other DNA sequences in the sample encode the same CDR3.

With V trimmed by 6 bases and J by 5 bases, 1 base remained unmatched. The CDR3 loop spans 13 amino acids. CDR1 is MDHEN, CDR2 SYDVKM, per germline. The sequence derives from a woman younger than 45 in good health. The chain joins TRBV28 to TRBJ2-1; 10 nucleotides align to TRBD2. Material for sequencing was naive CD8+ T cells sorted from blood. CDR3 residues: CASSLAGDNEQFF. In DNA form, the CDR3 reads TGTGCCAGCAGCCTAGCGGGAGACAATGAGCAGTTCTTC.